This TCR beta chain was documented in a study of cytomegalovirus exposure and HLA in healthy donors. The V gene's germline CDR1 is MDHEN and CDR2 SYDVKM. The V and J ends lost 6 bases and 8 bases respectively, with 22 bases between them. This CDR3 region has 16 residues. The study ran its PCR with 60 Vbeta and 13 Jbeta primers. Sequenced by immunoSEQ multiplex PCR; TCRdb stores in-frame clones only, minus some. The data show 170,000 or so clones, roughly 80% seen once. V usage is TRBV28 and J usage is TRBJ1-4, with D tentatively TRBD1 (6 bases). Sequenced sample: PBMCs. The TCR was taken from a boy aged 2 to 10 in good health and CMV-seronegative. The DNA for the CDR3 is TGTGCCAGCAGCACCCCCCGACCAGGGGCAGGGGAAAAACTGTTTTTT. Amino acids: CASSTPRPGAGEKLFF.